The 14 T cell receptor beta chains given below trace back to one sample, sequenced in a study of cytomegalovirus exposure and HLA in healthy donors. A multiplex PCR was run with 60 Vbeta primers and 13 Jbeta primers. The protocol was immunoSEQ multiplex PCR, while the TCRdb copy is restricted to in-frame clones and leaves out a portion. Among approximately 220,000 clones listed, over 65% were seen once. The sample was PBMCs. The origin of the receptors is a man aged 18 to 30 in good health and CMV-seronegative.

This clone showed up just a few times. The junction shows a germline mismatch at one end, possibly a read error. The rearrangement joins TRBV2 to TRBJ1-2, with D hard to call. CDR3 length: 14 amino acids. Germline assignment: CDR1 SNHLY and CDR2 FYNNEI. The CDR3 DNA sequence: TGTGCCAGCAGCGAAGTGGCACCCTCGGGGGGCTACACCTTC. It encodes CASSEVAPSGGYTF.

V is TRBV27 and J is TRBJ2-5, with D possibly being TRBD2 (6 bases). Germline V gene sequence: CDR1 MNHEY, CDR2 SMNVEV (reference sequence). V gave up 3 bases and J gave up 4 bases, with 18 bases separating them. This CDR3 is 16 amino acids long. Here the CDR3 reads CASSLLGLPKGETQYF. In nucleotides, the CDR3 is TGTGCCAGCAGTTTGCTCGGACTACCTAAAGGAGAGACCCAGTACTTC.

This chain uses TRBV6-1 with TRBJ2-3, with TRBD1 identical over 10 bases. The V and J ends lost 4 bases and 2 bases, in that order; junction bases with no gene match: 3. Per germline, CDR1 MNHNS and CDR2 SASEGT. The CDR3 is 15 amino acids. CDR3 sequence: CASSADRGPTDTQYF. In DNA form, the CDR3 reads TGTGCCAGCAGTGCCGACAGGGGGCCCACAGATACGCAGTATTTT.

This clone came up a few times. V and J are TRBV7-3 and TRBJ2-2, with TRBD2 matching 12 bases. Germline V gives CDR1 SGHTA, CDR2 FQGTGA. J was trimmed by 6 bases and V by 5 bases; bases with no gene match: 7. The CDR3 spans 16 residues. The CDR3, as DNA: TGTGCCAGCAGCCAGACTAGCGGGAGATTCGCCGGGGAGCTGTTTTTT. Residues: CASSQTSGRFAGELFF.

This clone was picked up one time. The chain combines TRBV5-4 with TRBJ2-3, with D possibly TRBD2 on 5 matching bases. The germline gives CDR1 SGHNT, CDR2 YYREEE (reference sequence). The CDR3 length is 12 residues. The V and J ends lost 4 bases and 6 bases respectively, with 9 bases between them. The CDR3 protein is CASSAGYDTQYF. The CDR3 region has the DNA TGTGCCAGCAGCGCGGGTTATGATACGCAGTATTTT.

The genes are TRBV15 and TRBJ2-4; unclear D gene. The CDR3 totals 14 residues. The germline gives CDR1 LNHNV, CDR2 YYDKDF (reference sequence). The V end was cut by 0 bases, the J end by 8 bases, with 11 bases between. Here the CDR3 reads CATSRDRNSDIQYF. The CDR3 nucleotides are TGTGCCACCAGCAGAGATCGTAACAGTGACATTCAGTACTTC.

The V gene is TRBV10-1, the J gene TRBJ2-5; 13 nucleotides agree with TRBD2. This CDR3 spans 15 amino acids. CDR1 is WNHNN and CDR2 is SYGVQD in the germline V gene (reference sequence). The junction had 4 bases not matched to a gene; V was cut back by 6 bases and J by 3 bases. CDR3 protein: CASSQGLAGEETQYF. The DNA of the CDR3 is TGCGCCAGCAGCCAAGGACTAGCGGGAGAAGAGACCCAGTACTTC.

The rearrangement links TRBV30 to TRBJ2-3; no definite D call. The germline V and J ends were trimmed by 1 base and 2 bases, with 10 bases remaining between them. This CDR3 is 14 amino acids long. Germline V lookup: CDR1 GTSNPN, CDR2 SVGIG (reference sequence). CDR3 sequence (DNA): TGTGCCTGGAGTGATGCAGGCTACACAGATACGCAGTATTTT. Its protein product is CAWSDAGYTDTQYF.

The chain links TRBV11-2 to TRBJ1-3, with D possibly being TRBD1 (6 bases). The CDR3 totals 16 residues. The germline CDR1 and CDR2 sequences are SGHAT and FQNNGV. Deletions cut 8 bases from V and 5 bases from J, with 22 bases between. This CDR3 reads CASSPLGGAHRNTIYF. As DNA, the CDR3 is TGTGCCAGCTCCCCCCTGGGGGGGGCACATAGAAACACCATATATTTT. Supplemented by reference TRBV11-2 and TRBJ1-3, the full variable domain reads EAGVAQSPRYKIIEKRQSVAFWCNPISGHATLYWYQQILGQGPKLLIQFQNNGVVDDSQLPKDRFSAERLKGVDSTLKIQPAKLEDSAVYLCASSPLGGAHRNTIYFGEGSWLTVV.

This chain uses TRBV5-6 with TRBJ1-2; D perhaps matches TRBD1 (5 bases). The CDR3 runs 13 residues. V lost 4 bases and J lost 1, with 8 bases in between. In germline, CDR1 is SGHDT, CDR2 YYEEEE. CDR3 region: CASSPDSNYGYTF. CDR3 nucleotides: TGTGCCAGCAGCCCCGACAGTAACTATGGCTACACCTTC.

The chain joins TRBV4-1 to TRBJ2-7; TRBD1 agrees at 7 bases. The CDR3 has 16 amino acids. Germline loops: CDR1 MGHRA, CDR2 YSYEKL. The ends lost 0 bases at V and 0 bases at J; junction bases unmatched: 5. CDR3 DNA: TGCGCCAGCAGCCAAGACCCCCGGGACAGCTCCTACGAGCAGTACTTC. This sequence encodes CASSQDPRDSSYEQYF.

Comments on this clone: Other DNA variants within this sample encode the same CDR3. CDR3 region: CAWSVVENEQFF. For the CDR3, the DNA is TGTGCCTGGAGTGTAGTGGAGAATGAGCAGTTCTTC. This chain links TRBV30 with TRBJ2-1; D unclear. CDR1 and CDR2 (germline): GTSNPN, SVGIG (reference sequence). Trimming left V 0 bases short and J 7 bases short, with 7 bases between. The CDR3 loop spans 12 amino acids.

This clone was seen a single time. The CDR3 nucleotides read TGCGCCAGCAGCTTGGTAGGCGGTCCCTACGAGCAGTACTTC. Residues: CASSLVGGPYEQYF. The gene calls are TRBV5-1 and TRBJ2-7; D gene unclear. Germline lookup yields CDR1 SGHRS and CDR2 YFSETQ. The CDR3 extends over 14 amino acids. V lost 0 bases and J lost 2, with 9 bases in between.

This CDR3 is CAGTRQGWTEAFF. CDR3 in DNA: TGTGCCGGGACTCGACAGGGTTGGACTGAAGCTTTCTTT. The gene calls are TRBV5-4 and TRBJ1-1; 7 nucleotides match TRBD1. Looked up from germline, CDR1 is SGHNT and CDR2 is YYREEE (reference sequence). J was trimmed by 5 bases and V by 10 bases; bases with no gene match: 11. The CDR3 loop spans 13 amino acids.